One and the same sample provided the 14 T cell receptor beta chains below, sequenced in a study of blood T cell repertoires in COVID-19. Profiling relied on immunoSEQ multiplex PCR, and the TCRdb table lists in-frame clones only, not all of them. In the table there are some 280,000 clones, around 90% of which are singletons. Material for sequencing was peripheral blood. Every receptor here comes from a woman in her thirties or forties who had recovered from COVID-19.

This clone was seen only once. CDR3 region: CASSDRGVYYNSPLHF. DNA of the CDR3: TGTGCCAGCAGTGACAGGGGGGTTTACTATAATTCACCCCTCCACTTT. This sequence joins TRBV2 and TRBJ1-6; 7 bases are shared with TRBD1. Germline lookup yields CDR1 SNHLY and CDR2 FYNNEI. The CDR3 length is 16 residues. Unmatched junction bases numbered 5, after V lost 3 bases and J lost 3 bases.

CDR3 nucleotides: TGTGCCAGCATGGCGGGCCGAACAGATACGCAGTATTTT. Translating gives CASMAGRTDTQYF. J is TRBJ2-3 and V is TRBV6-5, with a weak D call TRBD2 (5 bases). V lost 7 bases to trimming and J lost 3 bases, with 11 bases between them. The CDR3 totals 13 residues. Germline V gene data show CDR1 as MNHEY and CDR2 as SVGAGI.

The chain combines TRBV5-1 with TRBJ2-3; TRBD2 matches at 10 bases. The CDR3 is 16 residues long. Germline V lookup: CDR1 SGHRS, CDR2 YFSETQ. J gave up 4 bases and V 1 base, and 6 bases lay outside the gene matches. The CDR3 loop is CASSLRLAGAADTQYF. The CDR3 DNA sequence: TGCGCCAGCAGCTTGAGGCTAGCGGGAGCGGCAGATACGCAGTATTTT.

The chain links TRBV11-1 to TRBJ2-3; the D gene is possibly TRBD2 (6 bases). CDR3 length: 14 residues. CDR1 and CDR2 (germline): SGHAT, FQDESV (reference sequence). The germline V and J ends were trimmed by 5 bases and 6 bases, with 15 bases remaining between them. CDR3 residues: CASSDRGRGDTQYF. The CDR3 DNA reads TGTGCCAGCAGCGACCGAGGCCGGGGGGATACGCAGTATTTT.

The chain links TRBV7-2 to TRBJ2-2; TRBD2 is a possible D gene (5 bases). The germline V and J ends were trimmed by 8 bases and 6 bases, with 10 bases remaining between them. The CDR3 is 12 residues long. Germline CDR1 and CDR2: SGHTA and FQGNSA. CDR3 DNA: TGTGCCAGCCGCCCGGGGTCCGGGGAGCTGTTTTTT. It is translated as CASRPGSGELFF.

The chain couples TRBV13 to TRBJ2-5; 8 bases map to TRBD2. Germline V lookup: CDR1 PRHDT, CDR2 FYEKMQ (reference sequence). Losses at the gene ends were 5 bases for V and 3 bases for J; bases not matched to a gene: 14. This CDR3 contains 17 residues. CDR3 in DNA: TGTGCCAGCAGCCGATCCCACCCCGGGGGGGTTGAAGAGACCCAGTACTTC. Protein product: CASSRSHPGGVEETQYF.

The chain couples TRBV7-8 to TRBJ1-4; the D is unclear. Trimming pared 2 bases from V and 11 bases from J, leaving 12 bases between. CDR3 size: 13 residues. Germline lookup yields CDR1 SGHVS and CDR2 FQNEAQ. The CDR3 DNA sequence: TGTGCCAGCAGCTTAATTTCTGGAGTCAAACTGTTTTTT. As protein: CASSLISGVKLFF.

The chain combines TRBV4-1 with TRBJ2-7; 9 nucleotides align to TRBD1. CDR1 MGHRA and CDR2 YSYEKL come from the germline V gene. The V segment lost 3 bases and the J segment 6 bases; nucleotides outside the gene matches: 9. CDR3 length: 15 residues. The CDR3 is CASSQQGQGRGEQYF. As DNA, the CDR3 is TGCGCCAGCAGCCAGCAGGGACAGGGTAGGGGCGAGCAGTACTTC.

V is TRBV11-2 and J is TRBJ2-7; 10 bases fit TRBD2. Germline CDR1 is SGHAT and CDR2 is FQNNGV. The trim removed 1 base at V and 1 base at J, leaving 1 base unmatched. This CDR3 has 15 amino acids. In DNA, the CDR3 is TGTGCCAGCAGCTTAGGACTAGCGGGTTCCTACGAGCAGTACTTC. Translated, it gives CASSLGLAGSYEQYF.

The chain carries TRBV21-1 and TRBJ2-7; TRBD1, the table's D call, lacks a check against the DNA. TRBV21-1 is a recognized pseudogene. This CDR3 has 16 amino acids. The CDR3 spells CASSAPGQDKRYEQYF. CDR3 sequence (DNA): TGTGCCAGCAGCGCCCCCGGACAGGATAAACGCTACGAGCAGTACTTC.

This sequence joins TRBV7-8 and TRBJ2-1, with TRBD2 matching 14 bases. V shed 1 base and J 9 bases; nucleotides not matched to a gene: 8. The CDR3 has 17 amino acids. CDR1 and CDR2 from the germline V gene are SGHVS and FQNEAQ. CDR3: CASSLVGLAGVSREQFF. The CDR3 bases are TGTGCCAGCAGCTTAGTGGGACTAGCGGGAGTTTCCCGTGAGCAGTTCTTC.

The CDR3 spells CASCPGTQETQYF. The CDR3 nucleotides read TGTGCCAGCTGCCCCGGGACTCAAGAGACCCAGTACTTC. The chain couples TRBV11-2 to TRBJ2-5, with a weak D call TRBD2 (6 bases). Deletions cut 8 bases from V and 2 bases from J, with 12 bases between. The CDR3 loop spans 13 amino acids. CDR1 and CDR2 (germline): SGHAT, FQNNGV.

The J gene is TRBJ2-2, the V gene TRBV6-2 or TRBV6-3, with 8 nucleotides matching TRBD2. Germline V gene sequence: CDR1 MNHEY, CDR2 SVGEGT. This CDR3 region has 16 residues. After removal of 7 bases from V and 7 bases from J, the junction contained 14 bases not matched to a gene. The CDR3 loop is CASTPTPAGVLGELFF. The CDR3 bases are TGTGCCAGCACCCCTACACCAGCGGGAGTTCTCGGGGAGCTGTTTTTT.

The J gene is TRBJ2-1, the V gene TRBV24-1, with D perhaps TRBD1 (5 bases). Germline CDR1 reads KGHDR; CDR2 reads SFDVKD. Between the trimmed V and J ends, which lost 3 bases and 12 bases, there was a span of 11 bases. CDR3 length equals 12 residues. In DNA form, the CDR3 reads TGTGCCACCAGTGATCGGTTTAGGGGGCAGTTCTTC. Encoded protein: CATSDRFRGQFF.